This TCR beta chain was captured by sequencing in a study of a mutant IDH1 vaccine in newly diagnosed glioma. Study background: Scheduled for weeks 1, 3, 5, 7, 11, 15, 19 and 23, eight vaccinations were given to patients. Treated individuals were roughly 62% male and around 40% female, averaging 40.4 years of age.

Some clones are missing from TCRdb's copy, which holds only in-frame ones; the method was immunoSEQ multiplex PCR. The table lists roughly 51,000 clones, approximately 78% of them singletons, with approximately 8.1% in the top ten. As regards this clone: Its antigen remains unidentified.

Indicated time point: week 23, last vaccination. Alongside topical imiquimod, each dose of vaccine comprised 300 ug of mutant IDH1 20-mer peptide. CDR1 is SGHRS, CDR2 YFSETQ, per germline. This CDR3 comprises 16 residues. V was trimmed by 4 bases and J by 4 bases, leaving 15 bases between them. The specimen was PBMCs, collected from a glioma patient whose treatment included an IDH1 peptide vaccine. This chain connects TRBV5-1 to TRBJ2-6; D remains ambiguous. The clonotype originates from a woman aged 35 to 49 with glioma. Some clones in this sample may be carry-over from other donors' samples. The CDR3 here is CASSPRVLGGANVLTF. The CDR3 nucleotides read TGCGCCAGCAGCCCAAGGGTCCTGGGAGGGGCCAACGTCCTGACTTTC.